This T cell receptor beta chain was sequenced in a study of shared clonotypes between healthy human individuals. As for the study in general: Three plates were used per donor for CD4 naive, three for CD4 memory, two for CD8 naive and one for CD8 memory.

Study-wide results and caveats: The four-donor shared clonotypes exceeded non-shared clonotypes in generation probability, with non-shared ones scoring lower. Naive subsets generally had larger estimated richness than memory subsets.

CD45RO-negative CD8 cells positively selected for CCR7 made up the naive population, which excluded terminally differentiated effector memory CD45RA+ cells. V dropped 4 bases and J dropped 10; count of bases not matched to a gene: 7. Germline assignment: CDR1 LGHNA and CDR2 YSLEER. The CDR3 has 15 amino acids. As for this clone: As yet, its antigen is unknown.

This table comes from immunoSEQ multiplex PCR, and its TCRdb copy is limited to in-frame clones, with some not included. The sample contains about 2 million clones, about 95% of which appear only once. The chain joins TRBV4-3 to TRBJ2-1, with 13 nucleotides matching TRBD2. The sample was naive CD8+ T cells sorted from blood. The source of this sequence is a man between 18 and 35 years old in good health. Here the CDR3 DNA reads TGCGCCAGCAGCCTCCTACTAGCGGGAGGGCGGGAGCAGTTCTTC. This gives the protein CASSLLLAGGREQFF.